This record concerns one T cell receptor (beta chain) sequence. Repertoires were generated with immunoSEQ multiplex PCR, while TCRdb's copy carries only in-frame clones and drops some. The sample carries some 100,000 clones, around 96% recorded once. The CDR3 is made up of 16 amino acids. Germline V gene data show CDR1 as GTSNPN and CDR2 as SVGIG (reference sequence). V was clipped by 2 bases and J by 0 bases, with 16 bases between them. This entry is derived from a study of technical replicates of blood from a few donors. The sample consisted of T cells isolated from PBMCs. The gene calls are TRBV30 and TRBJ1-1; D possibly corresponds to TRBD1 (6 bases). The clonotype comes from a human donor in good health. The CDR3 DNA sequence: TGTGCCTGGAGTAAAGACAGGACCATGATGAACACTGAAGCTTTCTTT. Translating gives CAWSKDRTMMNTEAFF.